These 2 T cell receptor beta chains came from one sample sequenced in a study of blood T cell repertoires in COVID-19. Profiling relied on immunoSEQ multiplex PCR, and the TCRdb table lists in-frame clones only, not all of them. The data show 250,000 to 300,000 clones, with approximately 86% seen just once and about 2.2% held by the top ten. Material: peripheral blood. The source of these receptors is a woman aged 45-65 years who had recovered from COVID-19.

This clone was counted once. The chain combines TRBV9 with TRBJ1-6, with 7 bases that match TRBD1. V shed 6 bases, J shed 8 bases, and the junction held 8 bases outside the gene matches. Germline-derived CDR1 and CDR2 are SGDLS and YYNGEE. The CDR3 is 14 residues long. CDR3 DNA: TGTGCCAGCAACCAAGGGGGCAAGGATTCACCCCTCCACTTT. It specifies CASNQGGKDSPLHF. The full variable domain, its missing parts supplied by reference TRBV9 and TRBJ1-6, is DSGVTQTPKHLITATGQRVTLRCSPRSGDLSVYWYQQSLDQGLQFLIQYYNGEERAKGNILERFSAQQFPDLHSELNLSSLELGDSALYFCASNQGGKDSPLHFGNGTRLTVT.

The CDR3 DNA is TGTGCCAGTAGTTTAGGGGCCACGAGCAAGGCTTTCTTT. Residues: CASSLGATSKAFF. The chain combines TRBV19 with TRBJ1-1; maybe TRBD1 (5 bases). V was trimmed by 5 bases and J by 11 bases, leaving 18 bases between them. CDR1 is LNHDA, CDR2 SQIVND, per germline (reference sequence). This CDR3 is built from 13 residues.